Shown below are 5 T cell receptor beta chains from a single sample sequenced in a study of CXCR3-negative and CXCR3-positive naive CD8 T cells. Each TRB cDNA library was prepared by 5' RACE (with UMI labels). After re-calling the 5' RACE reads, TCRdb lists one entry per CDR3 protein, DNA absent. In total, the table holds about 120,000 distinct CDR3 sequences. Their cognate antigens are unknown. Study conclusions and caveats: CXCR3-positive naive cells carried more hydrophobic TRB CDR3s than CXCR3-negative ones.

The sequencing sample was made of naive CXCR3+ CD8+ T cells from blood. Subset meaning: CD45RO-CCR7+CD27+CD95- naive CD8+ T cells expressing CXCR3 (TNR3+). The receptors come from a human donor in good health. Some clones in this sample may be carry-over from other donors' samples.

The rearrangement joins TRBV6-2 or TRBV6-3 to TRBJ2-7; the TRBD1 assignment by TCRdb is unverifiable without DNA. The CDR3 covers 13 residues. Germline CDR1 MNHEY, CDR2 SVGEGT. The CDR3 spells CAIEGQGSYEQYF.

The rearrangement uses TRBV9 and TRBJ2-7; lacking DNA, the TRBD2 call made by TCRdb goes unchecked. There are 14 residues in the CDR3. CDR1 and CDR2 (germline): SGDLS, YYNGEE. The CDR3: CASSEGTSGYEQYF.

V usage is TRBV20-1 and J usage is TRBJ2-1; TCRdb gives TRBD2 as the D gene, but with no DNA this cannot be confirmed. The germline CDR1 and CDR2 sequences are DFQATT and SNEGSKA (reference sequence). The CDR3 is made up of 16 amino acids. This CDR3 is CSARDPGLASLDEQFF.

The chain couples TRBV30 to TRBJ2-7; there is no DNA to check the TCRdb D call of TRBD2. Germline assignment: CDR1 GTSNPN and CDR2 SVGIG (reference sequence). The CDR3 is 14 amino acids. The CDR3 spells CAWSGGPLWYEQYF.

The V gene is TRBV19, the J gene TRBJ2-7; the TRBD1 assignment by TCRdb is unverifiable without DNA. Germline lookup yields CDR1 LNHDA and CDR2 SQIVND (reference sequence). The CDR3 has 14 residues. CDR3 sequence reads: CASSMLSSSYEQYF.